Described below is a single T cell receptor (beta chain) sequence and its context. There are 14 residues in the CDR3. V was cut by 2 bases and J by 3 bases, with 11 bases left in between. CDR1 is MNHEY and CDR2 is SMNVEV in the germline V gene (reference sequence). This entry is derived from a study of blood T cell repertoires in COVID-19. Study background: T cells, B-cell-depleted T cells, or PBMCs supplied cDNA or gDNA.

Produced via immunoSEQ multiplex PCR; TCRdb's table is partial and in-frame only. The top ten clones hold roughly 7.8% of a sample with more than 200,000 clones, around four fifths of them seen once. The J gene is TRBJ2-7, the V gene TRBV27, with D possibly matching TRBD1 (5 bases). The TCR sequence derives from a man aged 40-49 years with active or convalescent COVID-19. The sample was peripheral blood. The CDR3 DNA reads TGTGCCAGCAGTTTAGTCTTAGGGGACTACGAGCAGTACTTC. It encodes CASSLVLGDYEQYF.